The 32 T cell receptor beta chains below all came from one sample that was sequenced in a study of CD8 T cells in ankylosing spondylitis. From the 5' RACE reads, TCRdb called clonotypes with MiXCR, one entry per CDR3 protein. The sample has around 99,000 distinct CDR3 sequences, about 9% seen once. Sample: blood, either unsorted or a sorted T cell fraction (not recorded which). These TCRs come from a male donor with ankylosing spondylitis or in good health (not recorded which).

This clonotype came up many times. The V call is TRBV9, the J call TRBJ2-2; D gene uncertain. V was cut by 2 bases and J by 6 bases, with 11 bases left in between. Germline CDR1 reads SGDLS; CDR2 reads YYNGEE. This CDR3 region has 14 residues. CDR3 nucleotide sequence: TGTGCCAGCAGCGTCGAATTGATGGCCGGGGAGCTGTTTTTT. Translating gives CASSVELMAGELFF.

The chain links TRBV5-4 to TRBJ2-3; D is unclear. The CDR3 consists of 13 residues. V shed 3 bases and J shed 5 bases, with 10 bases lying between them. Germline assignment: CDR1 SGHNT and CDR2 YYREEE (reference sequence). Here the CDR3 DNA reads TGTGCCAGCAGCTCCGGGCTTGGAGATACGCAGTATTTT. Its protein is CASSSGLGDTQYF.

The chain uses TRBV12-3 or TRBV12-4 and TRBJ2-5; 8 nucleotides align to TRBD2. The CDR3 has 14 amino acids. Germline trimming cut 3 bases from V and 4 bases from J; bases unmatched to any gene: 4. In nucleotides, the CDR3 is TGTGCCAGCAGTTTCCTCCGGGGGGGAGAGACCCAGTACTTC. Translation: CASSFLRGGETQYF.

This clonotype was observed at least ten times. The CDR3 loop is CASSFGTSGSSYEQYF. In nucleotides, the CDR3 is TGTGCCAGCAGTTTTGGGACTAGCGGATCCTCCTACGAGCAGTACTTC. The chain employs TRBV12-3 or TRBV12-4 and TRBJ2-7; 11 bases line up with TRBD2. V lost 3 bases, J lost 0 bases, and 4 bases stayed unmatched. The length of the CDR3 is 16 residues.

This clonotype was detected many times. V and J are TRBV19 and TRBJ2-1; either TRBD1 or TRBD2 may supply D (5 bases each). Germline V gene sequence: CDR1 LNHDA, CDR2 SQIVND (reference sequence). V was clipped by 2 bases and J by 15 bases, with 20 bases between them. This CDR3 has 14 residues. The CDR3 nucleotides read TGTGCCAGTAGTATATTGGGTTCTAGGGACGGAGCGTTCTTC. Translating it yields CASSILGSRDGAFF.

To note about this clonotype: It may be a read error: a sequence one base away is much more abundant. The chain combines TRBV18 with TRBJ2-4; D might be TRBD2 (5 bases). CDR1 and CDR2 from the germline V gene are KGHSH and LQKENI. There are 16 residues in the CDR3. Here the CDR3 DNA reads TGTGCCACCTCACCACCAACTAGTGAGGCCAAAAACATTCAGTACTTC. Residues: CATSPPTSEAKNIQYF.

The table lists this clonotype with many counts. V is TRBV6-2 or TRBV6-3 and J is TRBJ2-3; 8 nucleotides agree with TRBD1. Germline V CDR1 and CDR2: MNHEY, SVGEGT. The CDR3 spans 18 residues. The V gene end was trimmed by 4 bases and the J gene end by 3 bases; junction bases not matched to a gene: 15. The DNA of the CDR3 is TGTGCCAGCAGTTCCCTATCCGCGACAGGGGTTGAGACAGATACGCAGTATTTT. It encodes CASSSLSATGVETDTQYF.

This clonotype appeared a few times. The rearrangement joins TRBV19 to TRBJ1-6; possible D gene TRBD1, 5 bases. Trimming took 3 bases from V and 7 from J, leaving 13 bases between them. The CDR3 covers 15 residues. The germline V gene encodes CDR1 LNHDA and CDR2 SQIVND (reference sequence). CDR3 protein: CASSIGRGANSPLHF. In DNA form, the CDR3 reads TGTGCCAGTAGTATTGGCAGAGGGGCAAATTCACCCCTCCACTTT.

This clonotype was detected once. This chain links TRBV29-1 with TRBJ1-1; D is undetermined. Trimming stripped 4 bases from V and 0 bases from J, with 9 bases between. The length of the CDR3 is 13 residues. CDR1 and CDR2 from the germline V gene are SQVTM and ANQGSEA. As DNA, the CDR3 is TGCAGCGTTGGGGCAGGACTGAACACTGAAGCTTTCTTT. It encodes CSVGAGLNTEAFF.

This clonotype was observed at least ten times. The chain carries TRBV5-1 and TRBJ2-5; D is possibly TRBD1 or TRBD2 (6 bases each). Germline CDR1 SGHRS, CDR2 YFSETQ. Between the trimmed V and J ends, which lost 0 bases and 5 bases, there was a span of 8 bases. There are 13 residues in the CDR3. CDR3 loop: CASSLEGGETQYF. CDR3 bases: TGCGCCAGCAGCTTGGAGGGGGGCGAGACCCAGTACTTC. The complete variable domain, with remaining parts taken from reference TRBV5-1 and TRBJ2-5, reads KAGVTQTPRYLIKTRGQQVTLSCSPISGHRSVSWYQQTPGQGLQFLFEYFSETQRNKGNFPGRFSGRQFSNSRSEMNVSTLELGDSALYLCASSLEGGETQYFGPGTRLLVL.

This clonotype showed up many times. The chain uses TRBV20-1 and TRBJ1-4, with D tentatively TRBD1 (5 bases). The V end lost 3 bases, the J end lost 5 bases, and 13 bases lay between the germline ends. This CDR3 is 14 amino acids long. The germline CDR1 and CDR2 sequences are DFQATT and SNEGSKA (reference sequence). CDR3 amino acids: CSARVYGGNEKLFF. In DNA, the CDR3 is TGCAGTGCTAGGGTGTACGGGGGGAATGAAAAACTGTTTTTT.

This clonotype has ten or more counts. CDR3 region: CASSQDILGNQPQHF. CDR3 sequence (DNA): TGCGCCAGCAGCCAAGATATCCTGGGCAATCAGCCCCAGCATTTT. The rearrangement links TRBV4-1 to TRBJ1-5; D gene unclear. CDR3 length: 15 amino acids. Germline values: CDR1 MGHRA, CDR2 YSYEKL. The germline V and J ends were trimmed by 0 bases and 2 bases, with 8 bases remaining between them.

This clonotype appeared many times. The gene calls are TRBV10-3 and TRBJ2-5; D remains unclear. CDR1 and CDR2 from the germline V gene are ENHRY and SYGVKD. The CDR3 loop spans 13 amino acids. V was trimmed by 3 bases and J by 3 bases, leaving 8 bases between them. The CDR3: CAISDPREETQYF. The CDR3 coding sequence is TGTGCCATCAGTGACCCCAGAGAAGAGACCCAGTACTTC.

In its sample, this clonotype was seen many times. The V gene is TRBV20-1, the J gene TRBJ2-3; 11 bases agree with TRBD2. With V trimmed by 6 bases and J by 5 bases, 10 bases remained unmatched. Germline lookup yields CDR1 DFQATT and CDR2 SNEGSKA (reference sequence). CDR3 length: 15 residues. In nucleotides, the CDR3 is TGCAGTGCAATCTCGGGGACTAGCGGCAGAGATACGCAGTATTTT. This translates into CSAISGTSGRDTQYF.

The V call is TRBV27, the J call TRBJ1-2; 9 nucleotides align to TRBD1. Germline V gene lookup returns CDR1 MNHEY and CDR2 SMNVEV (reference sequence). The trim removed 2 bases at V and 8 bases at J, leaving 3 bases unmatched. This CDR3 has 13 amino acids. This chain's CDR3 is CASSLGTGTGYTF. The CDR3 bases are TGTGCCAGCAGTTTAGGGACAGGGACCGGCTACACCTTC.

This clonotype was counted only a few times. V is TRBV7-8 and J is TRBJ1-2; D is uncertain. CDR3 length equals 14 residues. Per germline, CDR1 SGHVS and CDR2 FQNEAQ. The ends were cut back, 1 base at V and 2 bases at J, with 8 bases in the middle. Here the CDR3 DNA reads TGTGCCAGCAGCTTAGACCCGGGGAACTATGGCTACACCTTC. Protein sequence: CASSLDPGNYGYTF.

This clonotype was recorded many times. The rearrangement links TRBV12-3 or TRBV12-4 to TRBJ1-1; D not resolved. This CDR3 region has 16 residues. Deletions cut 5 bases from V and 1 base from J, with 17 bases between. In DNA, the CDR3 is TGTGCCAGCAGTCTCTCCCCCCATCCCAAGAACACTGAAGCTTTCTTT. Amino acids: CASSLSPHPKNTEAFF.

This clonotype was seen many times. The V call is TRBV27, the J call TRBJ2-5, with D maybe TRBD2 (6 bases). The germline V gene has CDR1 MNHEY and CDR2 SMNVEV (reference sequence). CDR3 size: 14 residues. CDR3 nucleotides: TGTACAAATCCCCTTGGCGGGGCCCAAGAGACCCAGTACTTC. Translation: CTNPLGGAQETQYF.

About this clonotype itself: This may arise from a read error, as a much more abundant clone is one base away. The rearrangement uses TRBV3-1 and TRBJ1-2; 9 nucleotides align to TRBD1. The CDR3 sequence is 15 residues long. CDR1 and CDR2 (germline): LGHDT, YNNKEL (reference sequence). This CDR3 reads CASCQGGTGLYGYTF. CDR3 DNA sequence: TGTGCCAGCTGCCAAGGTGGGACAGGGCTCTATGGCTACACCTTC.

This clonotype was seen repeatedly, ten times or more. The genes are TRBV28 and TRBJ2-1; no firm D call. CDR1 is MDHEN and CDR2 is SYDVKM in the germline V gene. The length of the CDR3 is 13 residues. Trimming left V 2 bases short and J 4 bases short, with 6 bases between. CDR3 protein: CASSLKEYNEQFF. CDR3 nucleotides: TGTGCCAGCAGTTTAAAGGAGTACAATGAGCAGTTCTTC.

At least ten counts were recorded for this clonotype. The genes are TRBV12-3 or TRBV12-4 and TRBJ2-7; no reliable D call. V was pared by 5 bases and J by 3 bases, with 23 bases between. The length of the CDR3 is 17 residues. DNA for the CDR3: TGTGCCAGCAGTCCCCTGGAACAACCCCCGCTCTTCTACGAGCAGTACTTC. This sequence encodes CASSPLEQPPLFYEQYF.

CDR3 loop: CSADLAGIPRNEQFF. In DNA, the CDR3 is TGCAGTGCTGACTTAGCGGGGATCCCGCGCAATGAGCAGTTCTTC. This chain uses TRBV20-1 with TRBJ2-1; TRBD2 matches 8 bases. Unmatched junction bases numbered 12, after V lost 5 bases and J lost 6 bases. There are 15 residues in the CDR3. The V gene's germline CDR1 is DFQATT and CDR2 SNEGSKA (reference sequence).

The CDR3 sequence is CASRILDRGRPYEQYF. The CDR3 DNA sequence: TGTGCCAGCAGGATCTTGGACAGGGGGCGCCCCTACGAGCAGTACTTC. The chain joins TRBV6-4 to TRBJ2-7; 11 bases are a match to TRBD1. Unmatched junction bases numbered 9, after V lost 6 bases and J lost 2 bases. In germline, CDR1 is MRHNA, CDR2 SNTAGT. There are 16 residues in the CDR3.

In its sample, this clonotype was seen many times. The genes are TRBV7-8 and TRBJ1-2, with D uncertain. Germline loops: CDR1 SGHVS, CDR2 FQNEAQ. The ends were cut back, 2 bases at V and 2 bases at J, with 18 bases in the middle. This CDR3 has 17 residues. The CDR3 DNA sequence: TGTGCCAGCAGCTTAACACCCAGCTCTGGGTTAAACTATGGCTACACCTTC. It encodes CASSLTPSSGLNYGYTF.

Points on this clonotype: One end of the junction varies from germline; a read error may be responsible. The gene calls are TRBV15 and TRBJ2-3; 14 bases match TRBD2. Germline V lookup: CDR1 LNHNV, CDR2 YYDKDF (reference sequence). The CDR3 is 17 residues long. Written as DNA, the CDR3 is TGTGCGACCAGCAGAGTTGGGACTAGCGGGGGAAGGGCTACGCAGTATTTT. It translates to CATSRVGTSGGRATQYF.

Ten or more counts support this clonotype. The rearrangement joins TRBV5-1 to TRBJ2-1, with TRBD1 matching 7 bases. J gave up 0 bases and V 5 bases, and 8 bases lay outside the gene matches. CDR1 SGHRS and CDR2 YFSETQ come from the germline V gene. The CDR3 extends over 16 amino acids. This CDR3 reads CASREGQLFSYNEQFF. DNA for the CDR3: TGCGCCAGCAGAGAGGGACAGCTTTTCTCCTACAATGAGCAGTTCTTC.

CDR3 sequence: CASSPERVGADTQYF. Here the CDR3 DNA reads TGTGCCAGCAGCCCTGAACGAGTCGGGGCAGATACGCAGTATTTT. This chain links TRBV7-3 with TRBJ2-3, with D perhaps TRBD2 (5 bases). V was trimmed by 5 bases and J by 4 bases, leaving 16 bases between them. Per the germline V gene, CDR1 is SGHTA and CDR2 is FQGTGA. The CDR3 extends over 15 amino acids.

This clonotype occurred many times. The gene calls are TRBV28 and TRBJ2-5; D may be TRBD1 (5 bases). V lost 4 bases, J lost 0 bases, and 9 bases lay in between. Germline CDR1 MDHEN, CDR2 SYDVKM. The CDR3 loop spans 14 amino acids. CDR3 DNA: TGTGCCAGCAGTTCACCAGGGTACCAAGAGACCCAGTACTTC. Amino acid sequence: CASSSPGYQETQYF.

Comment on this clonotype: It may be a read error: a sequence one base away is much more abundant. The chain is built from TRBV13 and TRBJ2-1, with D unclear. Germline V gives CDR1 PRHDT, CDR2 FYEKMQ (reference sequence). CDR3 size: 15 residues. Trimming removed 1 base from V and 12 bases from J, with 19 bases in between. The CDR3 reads CASSLAGSPKDGQFF. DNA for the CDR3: TGTGCCAGCAGCTTAGCCGGCTCGCCCAAGGATGGGCAGTTCTTC.

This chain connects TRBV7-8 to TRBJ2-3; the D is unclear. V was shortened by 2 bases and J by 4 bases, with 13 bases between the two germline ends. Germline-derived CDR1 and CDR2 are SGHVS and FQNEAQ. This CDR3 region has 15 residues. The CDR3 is CASSLSRASPDTQYF. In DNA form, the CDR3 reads TGTGCCAGCAGCTTATCAAGGGCGTCCCCAGATACGCAGTATTTT.

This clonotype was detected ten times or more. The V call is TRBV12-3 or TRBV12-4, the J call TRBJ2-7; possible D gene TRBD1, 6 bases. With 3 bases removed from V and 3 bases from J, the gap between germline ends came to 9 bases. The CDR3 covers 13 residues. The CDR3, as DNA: TGTGCCAGCAGTTTGGGGGCAGACTACGAGCAGTACTTC. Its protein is CASSLGADYEQYF.

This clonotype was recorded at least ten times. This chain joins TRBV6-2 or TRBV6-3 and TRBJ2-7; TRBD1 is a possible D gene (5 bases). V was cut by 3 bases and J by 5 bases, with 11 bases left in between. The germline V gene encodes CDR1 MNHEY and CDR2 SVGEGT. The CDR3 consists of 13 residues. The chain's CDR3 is CASSYEGVDEQYF. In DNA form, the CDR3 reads TGTGCCAGCAGTTATGAAGGGGTTGACGAGCAGTACTTC.